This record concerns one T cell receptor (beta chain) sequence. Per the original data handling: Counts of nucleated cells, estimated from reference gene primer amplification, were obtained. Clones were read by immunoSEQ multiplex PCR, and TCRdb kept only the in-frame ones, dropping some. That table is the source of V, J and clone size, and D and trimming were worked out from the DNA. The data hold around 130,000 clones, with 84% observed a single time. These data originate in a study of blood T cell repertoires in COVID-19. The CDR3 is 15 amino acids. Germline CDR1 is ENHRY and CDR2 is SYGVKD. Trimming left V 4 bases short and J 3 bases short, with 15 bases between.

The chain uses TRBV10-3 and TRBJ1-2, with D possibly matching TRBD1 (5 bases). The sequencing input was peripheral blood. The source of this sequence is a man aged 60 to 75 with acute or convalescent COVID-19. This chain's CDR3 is CAISGERQKDYGYTF. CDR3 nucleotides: TGTGCCATCAGTGGGGAAAGACAGAAGGACTATGGCTACACCTTC.